The text below deals with one T cell receptor beta chain. The CDR3 has 16 residues. Per the germline V gene, CDR1 is SNHLY and CDR2 is FYNNEI. V lost 1 base to trimming and J lost 9 bases; unmatched junction nucleotides: 10. The entry originates in a study of control samples from healthy donors and cancer patients. Here immunoSEQ multiplex PCR was the method, and the copy in TCRdb shows in-frame clones only, minus some. The sample contains around 80,000 clones, about 90% of which appear only once. This clonotype originated in a man aged 45 to 65 in good health. The V and J genes are TRBV2 and TRBJ2-1, with 9 bases that match TRBD2. What was sequenced was blood. CDR3 coding DNA: TGTGCCAGCAGTGAAGGGATTTCTAGCGGGGTGGGTGAGCAGTTCTTC. Its translation is CASSEGISSGVGEQFF.